This TCR beta chain was sequenced for a study of identical twins. Study conclusions and caveats: Reduced insertions were recorded for abundant cord blood beta clonotypes, with no such pattern in memory repertoires. In drawing conclusions, the study used cross-sectional statistical analysis and did not follow the same donors. It was out-of-frame TCR alpha sharing in monozygotic twins that models underestimated. The study found excess low generation probability among twin-shared out-of-frame alpha sequences.

TCRdb analysed the 5' RACE reads with MiXCR anew, one entry per CDR3 protein. This sample has 1.5 million to 2 million distinct CDR3 sequences; about 31% occur once, and the top ten carry about 0.27%. Unmatched junction bases numbered 4, after V lost 1 base and J lost 2 bases. Germline V gene data show CDR1 as LGHDT and CDR2 as YNNKEL (reference sequence). The CDR3 loop spans 16 amino acids. As for this clonotype: Its antigen is unknown.

This sequence joins TRBV3-1 and TRBJ2-3, with TRBD2 identical over 9 bases. This sequence was found in a newborn girl in good health. The sequencing sample was made of cord blood. This CDR3 is CASSQGLAGFTDTQYF. Here the CDR3 DNA reads TGTGCCAGCAGCCAAGGGCTAGCGGGGTTCACAGATACGCAGTATTTT.